The clone carrying this TCR beta chain has just a few counts. Its antigen is as yet unknown. Germline CDR1 is DFQATT and CDR2 is SNEGSKA (reference sequence). This CDR3 spans 14 amino acids. With 6 bases removed from V and 0 bases from J, the gap between germline ends came to 15 bases. This sample is drawn from a study of response to subunit inactivated influenza vaccine. From the RT-PCR reads, TCRdb called clonotypes with MiXCR, one entry per CDR3 protein. This sample carries under 500,000 distinct CDR3 sequences, 10% to 11% of them seen once, and the ten largest clones take approximately 12%. General study results and limits: Every seasonal influenza vaccination brings in few new T cells, the authors suggested.

This receptor was identified in a man aged 50-59 years who received an inactivated influenza vaccine. This chain uses TRBV20-1 with TRBJ2-7; D could derive from TRBD1 or TRBD2 (5 bases each). The sequenced sample was PBMCs from blood, obtained about 40 days after vaccination. DNA for the CDR3: TGCAGTGCAGGGACCCCGACGGTCTCCTACGAGCAGTACTTC. Residues: CSAGTPTVSYEQYF.